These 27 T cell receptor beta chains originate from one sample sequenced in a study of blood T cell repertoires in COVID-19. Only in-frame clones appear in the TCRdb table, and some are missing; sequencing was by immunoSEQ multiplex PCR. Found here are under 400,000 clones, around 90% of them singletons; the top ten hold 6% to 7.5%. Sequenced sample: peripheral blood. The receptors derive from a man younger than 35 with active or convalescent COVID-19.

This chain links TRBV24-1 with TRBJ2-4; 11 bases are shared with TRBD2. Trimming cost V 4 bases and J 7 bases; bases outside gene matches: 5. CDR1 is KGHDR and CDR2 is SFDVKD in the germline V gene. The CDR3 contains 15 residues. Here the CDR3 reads CATSDNLAGGNIQYF. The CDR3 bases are TGTGCCACCAGTGACAACCTAGCGGGGGGCAACATTCAGTACTTC.

Here the CDR3 reads CASSQAAGGFTDTQYF. In nucleotides, the CDR3 is TGTGCCAGCAGCCAAGCAGCGGGGGGGTTTACAGATACGCAGTATTTT. The V gene is TRBV3-1 (or the pseudogene TRBV3-2), the J gene TRBJ2-3; 10 nucleotides agree with TRBD2. CDR3 size: 16 residues. Germline lookup yields CDR1 LGHDT and CDR2 YNNKEL (reference sequence). The J segment lost 3 bases and the V segment lost 1 base, leaving 4 bases of the junction unmatched.

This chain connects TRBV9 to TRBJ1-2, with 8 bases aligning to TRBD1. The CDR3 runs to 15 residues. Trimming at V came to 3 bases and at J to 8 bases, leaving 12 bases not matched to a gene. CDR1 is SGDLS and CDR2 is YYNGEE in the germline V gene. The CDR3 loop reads CASSADRGWSRGYTF. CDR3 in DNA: TGTGCCAGCAGCGCTGACAGGGGATGGTCTAGAGGCTACACCTTC.

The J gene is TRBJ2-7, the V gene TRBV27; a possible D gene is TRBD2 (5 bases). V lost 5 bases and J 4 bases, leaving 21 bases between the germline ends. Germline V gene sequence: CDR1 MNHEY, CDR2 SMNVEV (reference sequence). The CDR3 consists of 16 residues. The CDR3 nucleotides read TGTGCCAGCAGTCGTTCTCCTTATGGACTCTCATACGAGCAGTACTTC. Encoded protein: CASSRSPYGLSYEQYF.

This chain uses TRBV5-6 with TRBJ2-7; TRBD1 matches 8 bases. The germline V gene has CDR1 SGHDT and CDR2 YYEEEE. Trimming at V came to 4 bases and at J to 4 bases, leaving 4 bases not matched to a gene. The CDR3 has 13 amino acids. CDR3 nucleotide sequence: TGTGCCAGCAGCACGGACAGGGCGTACGAGCAGTACTTC. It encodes CASSTDRAYEQYF.

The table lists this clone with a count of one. CDR3 DNA: TGTGCCACCAGTGATTCCCGAGGGGGACGATCCTATGGCTACACCTTC. Translation: CATSDSRGGRSYGYTF. This chain links TRBV24-1 with TRBJ1-2; TRBD1 might be the D (6 bases). V lost 2 bases and J lost 4, with 16 bases in between. The CDR3 extends over 16 amino acids. Germline-derived CDR1 and CDR2 are KGHDR and SFDVKD.

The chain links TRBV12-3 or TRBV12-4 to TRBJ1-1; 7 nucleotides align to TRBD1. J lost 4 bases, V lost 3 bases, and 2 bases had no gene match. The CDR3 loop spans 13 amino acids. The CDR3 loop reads CASSFRGSTEAFF. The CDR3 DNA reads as TGTGCCAGCAGTTTCAGGGGGAGCACTGAAGCTTTCTTT.

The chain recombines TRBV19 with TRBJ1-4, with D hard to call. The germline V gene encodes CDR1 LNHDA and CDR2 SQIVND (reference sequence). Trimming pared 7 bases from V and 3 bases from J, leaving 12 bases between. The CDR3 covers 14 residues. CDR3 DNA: TGTGCCAGTAAGGCGGAACCCTCTAATGAAAAACTGTTTTTT. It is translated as CASKAEPSNEKLFF.

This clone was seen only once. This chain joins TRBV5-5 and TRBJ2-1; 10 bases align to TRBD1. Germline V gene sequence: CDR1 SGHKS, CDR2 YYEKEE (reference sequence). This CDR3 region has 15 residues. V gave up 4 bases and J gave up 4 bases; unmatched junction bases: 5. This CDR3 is CASSAGTGVYNEQFF. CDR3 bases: TGTGCCAGCAGCGCCGGGACAGGGGTATACAATGAGCAGTTCTTC.

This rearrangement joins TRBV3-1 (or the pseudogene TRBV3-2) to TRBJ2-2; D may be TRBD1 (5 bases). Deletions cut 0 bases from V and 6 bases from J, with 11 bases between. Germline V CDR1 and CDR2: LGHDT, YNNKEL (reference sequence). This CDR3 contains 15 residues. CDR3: CASSQEAGIAGELFF. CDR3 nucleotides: TGTGCCAGCAGCCAAGAGGCAGGGATCGCCGGGGAGCTGTTTTTT.

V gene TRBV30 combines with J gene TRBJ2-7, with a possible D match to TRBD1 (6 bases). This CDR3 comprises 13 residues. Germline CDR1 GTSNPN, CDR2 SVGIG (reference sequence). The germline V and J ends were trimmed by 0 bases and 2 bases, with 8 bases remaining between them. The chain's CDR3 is CAWSVGQTYEQYF. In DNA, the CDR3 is TGTGCCTGGAGTGTCGGACAGACCTACGAGCAGTACTTC.

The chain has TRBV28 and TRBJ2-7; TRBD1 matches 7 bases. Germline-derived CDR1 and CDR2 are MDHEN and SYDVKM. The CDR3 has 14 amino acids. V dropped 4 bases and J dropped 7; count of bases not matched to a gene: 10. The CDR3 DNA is TGTGCCAGCAGTTCGGGACAGATGTCGGGGGAGCAGTACTTC. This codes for CASSSGQMSGEQYF.

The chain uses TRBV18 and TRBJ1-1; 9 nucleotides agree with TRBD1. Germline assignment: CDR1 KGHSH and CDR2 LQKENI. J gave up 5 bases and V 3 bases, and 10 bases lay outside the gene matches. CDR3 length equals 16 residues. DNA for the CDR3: TGTGCCAGCTCACCGCCTTTGGGACAGGGCGATACTGAAGCTTTCTTT. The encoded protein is CASSPPLGQGDTEAFF.

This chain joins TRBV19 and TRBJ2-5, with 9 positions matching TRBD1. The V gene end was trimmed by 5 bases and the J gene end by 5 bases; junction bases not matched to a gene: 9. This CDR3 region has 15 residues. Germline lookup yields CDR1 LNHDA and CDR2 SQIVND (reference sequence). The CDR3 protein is CASSLGQGSGETQYF. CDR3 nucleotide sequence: TGTGCCAGTAGTCTCGGACAGGGGAGCGGGGAGACCCAGTACTTC. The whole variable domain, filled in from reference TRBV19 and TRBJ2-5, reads DGGITQSPKYLFRKEGQNVTLSCEQNLNHDAMYWYRQDPGQGLRLIYYSQIVNDFQKGDIAEGYSVSREKKESFPLTVTSAQKNPTAFYLCASSLGQGSGETQYFGPGTRLLVL.

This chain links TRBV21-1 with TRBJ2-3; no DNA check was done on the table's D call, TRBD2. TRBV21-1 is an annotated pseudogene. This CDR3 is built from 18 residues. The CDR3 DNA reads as TGTGCCAGCAGCAAACCCCCTTTGCGGGAGCAGCACACAGATACGCAGTATTTT. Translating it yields CASSKPPLREQHTDTQYF.

CDR3 bases: TGCGCCAGCAGCCAAGAGACTGCAACTAATGAAAAACTGTTTTTT. Translated: CASSQETATNEKLFF. This chain uses TRBV4-3 with TRBJ1-4; no reliable D call. The V end was cut by 0 bases, the J end by 0 bases, with 5 bases between. This CDR3 is 15 amino acids long. CDR1 is LGHNA and CDR2 is YSLEER in the germline V gene.

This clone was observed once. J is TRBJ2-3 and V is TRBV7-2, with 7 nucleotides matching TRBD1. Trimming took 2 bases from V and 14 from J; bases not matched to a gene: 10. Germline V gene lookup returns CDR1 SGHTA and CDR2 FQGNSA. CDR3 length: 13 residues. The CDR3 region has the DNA TGTGCCAGCAGCTTAATTTCGGGACAGATTGGGTATTTT. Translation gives CASSLISGQIGYF.

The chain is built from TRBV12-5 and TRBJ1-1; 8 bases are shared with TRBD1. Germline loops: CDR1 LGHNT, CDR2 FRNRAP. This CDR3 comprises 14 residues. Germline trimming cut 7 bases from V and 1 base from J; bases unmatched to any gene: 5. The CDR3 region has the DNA TGTGCTAGTGCCCAGGGACAGGCGAACACTGAAGCTTTCTTT. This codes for CASAQGQANTEAFF. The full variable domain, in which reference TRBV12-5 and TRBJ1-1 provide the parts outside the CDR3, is DARVTQTPRHKVTEMGQEVTMRCQPILGHNTVFWYRQTMMQGLELLAYFRNRAPLDDSGMPKDRFSAEMPDATLATLKIQPSEPRDSAVYFCASAQGQANTEAFFGQGTRLTVV.

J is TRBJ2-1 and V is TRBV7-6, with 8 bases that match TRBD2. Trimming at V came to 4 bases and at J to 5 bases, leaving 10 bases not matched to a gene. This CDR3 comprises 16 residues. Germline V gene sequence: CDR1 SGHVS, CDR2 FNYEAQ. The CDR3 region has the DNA TGTGCCAGCAGCTCTGAAACTAGCGGATTCCACAATGAGCAGTTCTTC. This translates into CASSSETSGFHNEQFF.

The CDR3 DNA reads as TGTGCCAGCAGTCAGAGACAGGGGGCCAACACCTTC. This sequence encodes CASSQRQGANTF. The gene calls are TRBV12-3 or TRBV12-4 and TRBJ1-2; 10 bases fit TRBD1. The CDR3 has 12 residues. V was pared by 5 bases and J by 12 bases, with 6 bases of the junction left unmatched.

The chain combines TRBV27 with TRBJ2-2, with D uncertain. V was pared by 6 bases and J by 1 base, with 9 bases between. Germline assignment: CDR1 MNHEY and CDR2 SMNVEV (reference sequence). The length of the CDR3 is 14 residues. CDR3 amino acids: CASSSDWNTGELFF. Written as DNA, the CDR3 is TGTGCCAGCAGCTCCGACTGGAACACCGGGGAGCTGTTTTTT.

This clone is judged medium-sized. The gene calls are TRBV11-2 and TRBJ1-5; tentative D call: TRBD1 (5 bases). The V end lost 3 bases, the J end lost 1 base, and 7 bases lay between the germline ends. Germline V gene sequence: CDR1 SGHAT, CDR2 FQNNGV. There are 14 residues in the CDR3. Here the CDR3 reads CASSLGGSNQPQHF. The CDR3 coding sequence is TGTGCCAGCAGCTTGGGGGGGAGCAATCAGCCCCAGCATTTT.

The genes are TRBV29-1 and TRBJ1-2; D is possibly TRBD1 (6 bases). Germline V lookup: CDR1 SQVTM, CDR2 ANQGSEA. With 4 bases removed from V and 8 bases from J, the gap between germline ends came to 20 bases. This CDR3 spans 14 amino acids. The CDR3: CSVGDVNREGGYTF. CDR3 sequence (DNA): TGCAGCGTTGGAGACGTAAACAGGGAAGGAGGCTACACCTTC.

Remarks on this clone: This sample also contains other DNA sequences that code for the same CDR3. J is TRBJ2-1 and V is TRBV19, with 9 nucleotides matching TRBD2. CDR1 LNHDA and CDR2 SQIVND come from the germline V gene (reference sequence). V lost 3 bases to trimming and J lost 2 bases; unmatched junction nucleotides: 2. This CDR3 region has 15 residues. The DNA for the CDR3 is TGTGCCAGTAGTATTCTAGCGGGAACCTACAATGAGCAGTTCTTC. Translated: CASSILAGTYNEQFF.

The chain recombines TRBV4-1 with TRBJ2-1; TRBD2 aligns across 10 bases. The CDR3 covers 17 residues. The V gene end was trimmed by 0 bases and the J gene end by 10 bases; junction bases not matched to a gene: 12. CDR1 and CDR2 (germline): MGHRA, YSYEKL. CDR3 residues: CASSQDPGLAGVPEQFF. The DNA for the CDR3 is TGCGCCAGCAGCCAAGATCCCGGCCTAGCGGGAGTACCCGAGCAGTTCTTC.

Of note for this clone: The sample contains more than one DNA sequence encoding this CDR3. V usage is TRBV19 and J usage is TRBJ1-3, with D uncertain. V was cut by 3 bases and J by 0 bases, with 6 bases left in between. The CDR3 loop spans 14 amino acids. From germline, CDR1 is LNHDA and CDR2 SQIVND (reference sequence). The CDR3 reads CASSIGVSGNTIYF. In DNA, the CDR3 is TGTGCCAGTAGTATCGGTGTCTCTGGAAACACCATATATTTT. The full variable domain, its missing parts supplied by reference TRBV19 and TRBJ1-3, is DGGITQSPKYLFRKEGQNVTLSCEQNLNHDAMYWYRQDPGQGLRLIYYSQIVNDFQKGDIAEGYSVSREKKESFPLTVTSAQKNPTAFYLCASSIGVSGNTIYFGEGSWLTVV.

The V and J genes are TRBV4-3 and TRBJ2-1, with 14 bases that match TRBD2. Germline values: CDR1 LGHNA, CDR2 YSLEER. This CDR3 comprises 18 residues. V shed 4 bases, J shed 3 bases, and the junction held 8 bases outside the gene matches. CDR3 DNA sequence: TGCGCCAGCAGCCTCCGACTAGCGGGAGGGGAACTCTACAATGAGCAGTTCTTC. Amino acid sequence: CASSLRLAGGELYNEQFF.